These 26 T cell receptor beta chains were all obtained from the same sample, sequenced in a study of CD8+CD57+ T cells in acquired aplastic anemia. Genomic DNA constituted the template upon which TCR beta VDJ and CDR3 profiling was performed. TCRdb passed the reads through MiXCR, listing each CDR3 protein once. The sample lists just over 400,000 distinct CDR3 sequences, approximately 70% occurring once. Sequencing was carried out using sorted CD4+, CD8+, or CD8+CD57+ T cells (not recorded which) from PBMCs. Receptors were obtained from a human donor in good health, serving as a control.

As regards this clonotype: This CDR3 is missing its conserved last phenylalanine or tryptophan, likely due to a read error. The DNA is left out, because the CDR3 cannot be placed on it with certainty; the CDR3 is given as TCRdb lists it. The chain uses TRBV7-2 and TRBJ2-7; the table assigns TRBD2, which was not confirmed against the DNA. The CDR3 spans 13 amino acids, including both terminal residues. Per germline, CDR1 SGHTA and CDR2 FQGNSA. The CDR3 reads CASSLDMGDNSPL.

For this clonotype: At one end, the junction sequence differs from germline, possibly due to a read error. This chain connects TRBV5-1 to TRBJ1-6; maybe TRBD1 (5 bases). CDR1 SGHRS and CDR2 YFSETQ come from the germline V gene. CDR3 size: 12 residues. In nucleotides, the CDR3 is TGTGCCAGCAGCCCCGATACAGGTCACCTCCACTTT. It encodes CASSPDTGHLHF.

This clonotype was observed at least ten times. This sequence joins TRBV10-3 and TRBJ1-4, with 9 positions matching TRBD1. Trimming at V came to 6 bases and at J to 7 bases, leaving 3 bases not matched to a gene. CDR1 and CDR2 (germline): ENHRY, SYGVKD. The CDR3 length is 13 residues. CDR3 in amino acids: CAISTGGSEKLFF. In nucleotides, the CDR3 is TGTGCCATCAGCACAGGGGGCTCTGAAAAACTGTTTTTT.

As regards this clonotype: The CDR3 does not close with the conserved phenylalanine or tryptophan, likely indicating a read error. This sequence joins TRBV9 and TRBJ2-7; D possibly uses TRBD1 or TRBD2 (5 bases each). Per the germline V gene, CDR1 is SGDLS and CDR2 is YYNGEE. The CDR3 is 15 residues long. DNA for the CDR3: TGCGCCAGCAGCTTACCGCAGTCTGGGGGCTACGAGCAGTACCTC. The encoded protein is CASSLPQSGGYEQYL.

The rearrangement joins TRBV11-2 to TRBJ1-2, with a weak D call TRBD1 (5 bases). The CDR3 sequence is 13 residues long. CDR1 is SGHAT, CDR2 FQNNGV, per germline. Trimming removed 5 bases at V and 8 bases at J, with 15 bases between. The CDR3 coding sequence is TGTGCCAGCAGCGCAGACAGCGTTCACGGCTACACCTTC. Translating it yields CASSADSVHGYTF.

On this clonotype: As the CDR3 is not closed by the conserved phenylalanine or tryptophan, this likely results from a read error. The DNA is omitted, as the CDR3 cannot be located on it reliably, and the CDR3 follows TCRdb's listing. CDR3 sequence reads: CASSLQEDCTYRYRY. The gene calls are TRBV19 and TRBJ1-2. CDR1 is LNHDA, CDR2 SQIVND, per germline (reference sequence). Inclusive of both ends, the CDR3 amounts to 15 amino acids.

The chain links TRBV30 to TRBJ1-2, with 10 bases matching TRBD1. The V and J ends lost 0 bases and 2 bases, in that order; junction bases with no gene match: 15. CDR3 length equals 19 residues. CDR1 GTSNPN and CDR2 SVGIG come from the germline V gene (reference sequence). CDR3 nucleotide sequence: TGTGCCTGGAGTGTTGAACTGTCCCTGGGACAGGGGTTAAACTATGGCTACACCTTC. Protein product: CAWSVELSLGQGLNYGYTF. Combining the CDR3 with reference TRBV30 and TRBJ1-2 gives the whole variable domain SQTIHQWPATLVQPVGSPLSLECTVEGTSNPNLYWYRQAAGRGLQLLFYSVGIGQISSEVPQNLSASRPQDRQFILSSKKLLLSDSGFYLCAWSVELSLGQGLNYGYTFGSGTRLTVV.

This chain links TRBV9 with TRBJ1-1; D might be TRBD1 (5 bases). CDR1 is SGDLS and CDR2 is YYNGEE in the germline V gene. The V gene lost 3 bases and the J gene lost 3 bases, with 9 bases spanning the gap. The CDR3 is 13 amino acids. The CDR3 DNA reads TGTGCCAGCAGCGCCAGGGTGTACACTGAAGCTTTCTTT. Translation: CASSARVYTEAFF.

This chain uses TRBV7-3 with TRBJ2-1; 8 bases agree with TRBD2. Germline V gene lookup returns CDR1 SGHTA and CDR2 FQGTGA. V trimming: 6 bases; J trimming: 5 bases; junction bases outside the gene matches: 9. CDR3 length: 15 residues. The CDR3 DNA follows: TGTGCCAGCAGGTTCGCAAGCGGGGGAAACAATGAGCAGTTCTTC. It yields the protein CASRFASGGNNEQFF.

This clonotype came up a few times. One end of the junction fails to match germline, which may point to a read error. The CDR3 DNA reads as TGTGCCAGTAGCTCCCGTATCCGGGACTATGGCCACCCCTTC. Translated, it gives CASSSRIRDYGHPF. This chain joins TRBV19 and TRBJ1-2; perhaps TRBD1 as D (5 bases). Per the germline V gene, CDR1 is LNHDA and CDR2 is SQIVND (reference sequence). The CDR3 is 14 amino acids. The complete variable domain, with remaining parts taken from reference TRBV19 and TRBJ1-2, reads DGGITQSPKYLFRKEGQNVTLSCEQNLNHDAMYWYRQDPGQGLRLIYYSQIVNDFQKGDIAEGYSVSREKKESFPLTVTSAQKNPTAFYLCASSSRIRDYGHPFGSGTRLTVV.

Turning to this clonotype: Since no conserved phenylalanine or tryptophan closes the CDR3, a read error is the likely cause. It is unclear where the CDR3 begins or ends on the DNA, so no DNA is shown, and the CDR3 is as TCRdb lists it. The rearrangement joins TRBV9 to TRBJ1-1. Looked up from germline, CDR1 is SGDLS and CDR2 is YYNGEE. The CDR3 contains 13 residues when both ends are counted. CDR3: CASSVQEIPADTL.

Concerning this clonotype itself: At one end, the junction sequence differs from germline, possibly due to a read error. V usage is TRBV5-1 and J usage is TRBJ2-1, with 13 bases lining up with TRBD2. The CDR3 is 17 residues long. CDR1 and CDR2 (germline): SGHRS, YFSETQ. The CDR3 loop is CASSLWTSGSSNNEQFF. The DNA for the CDR3 is TGCGCCAGCAGCTTGTGGACTAGCGGGAGCTCCAACAATGAGCAGTTCTTC.

This clonotype has ten or more counts. This chain links TRBV9 with TRBJ2-1, with 8 bases fitting TRBD2. Per germline, CDR1 SGDLS and CDR2 YYNGEE. V was clipped by 5 bases and J by 0 bases; unmatched bases: 10. The CDR3 length is 17 residues. This CDR3 is CASSWNGGGSSYNEQFF. For the CDR3, the DNA is TGTGCCAGCAGTTGGAACGGGGGGGGAAGCTCCTACAATGAGCAGTTCTTC. The complete variable domain, with remaining parts taken from reference TRBV9 and TRBJ2-1, reads DSGVTQTPKHLITATGQRVTLRCSPRSGDLSVYWYQQSLDQGLQFLIQYYNGEERAKGNILERFSAQQFPDLHSELNLSSLELGDSALYFCASSWNGGGSSYNEQFFGPGTRLTVL.

The chain recombines TRBV2 with TRBJ2-3; D is undetermined. CDR3 length: 15 amino acids. Trimming took 6 bases from V and 5 from J, leaving 18 bases between them. Germline CDR1 and CDR2: SNHLY and FYNNEI. The CDR3 DNA reads as TGTGCCAGCAGGGTACCGCTACCTCACGAAGATACGCAGTATTTT. Protein product: CASRVPLPHEDTQYF.

This rearrangement joins TRBV7-9 to TRBJ1-1, with 8 bases aligning to TRBD1. V dropped 5 bases and J dropped 5; count of bases not matched to a gene: 4. The CDR3 runs 13 residues. Germline CDR1 is SEHNR and CDR2 is FQNEAQ (reference sequence). The CDR3 sequence is CASSRDRGTEAFF. The CDR3 coding sequence is TGTGCCAGCAGCCGCGACAGGGGAACTGAAGCTTTCTTT.

This clonotype was recorded at least ten times. The chain links TRBV19 to TRBJ1-5; TRBD1 matches at 9 bases. V lost 4 bases and J lost 7; bases outside the gene matches: 5. Germline CDR1 and CDR2: LNHDA and SQIVND (reference sequence). The CDR3 is 14 amino acids. The CDR3 is CASSTGTGSQPQHF. In nucleotides, the CDR3 is TGTGCCAGTAGTACGGGGACAGGGAGCCAGCCCCAGCATTTT.

This clonotype was seen once. A much more abundant neighbour one base away suggests this may be a read error. The chain combines TRBV5-4 with TRBJ1-5; no firm D call. The CDR3 length is 19 residues. The germline gives CDR1 SGHNT, CDR2 YYREEE (reference sequence). V was clipped by 4 bases and J by 4 bases, with 27 bases between them. CDR3 bases: TGTGCCAGCAGCCTAGTCCCTGGACTCCAGAGGAGTTTTAATCAGCCCCAGCATTTT. Translating gives CASSLVPGLQRSFNQPQHF.

Regarding this clonotype: Without the conserved terminal phenylalanine or tryptophan, this CDR3 likely stems from a read error. Because the CDR3's place on the DNA is in doubt, the DNA is left out and the CDR3 is given as listed by TCRdb. The CDR3 is CATSSNEQVS. The chain couples TRBV7-8 to TRBJ2-1. Germline CDR1 reads SGHVS; CDR2 reads FQNEAQ. The CDR3 is made up of 10 amino acids, end residues included.

The V call is TRBV6-1, the J call TRBJ2-1, with TRBD2 identical over 13 bases. Germline V gene lookup returns CDR1 MNHNS and CDR2 SASEGT. The CDR3 loop spans 16 amino acids. With 3 bases clipped from V and 7 bases from J, the junction kept 6 bases outside the gene matches. CDR3 region: CASSDLTSGGANEQFF. For the CDR3, the DNA is TGTGCCAGCAGTGACTTAACTAGCGGGGGGGCTAATGAGCAGTTCTTC.

The gene calls are TRBV7-3 and TRBJ1-4; D may be TRBD1 (6 bases). CDR1 is SGHTA, CDR2 FQGTGA, per germline. CDR3 size: 15 residues. The germline V and J ends were trimmed by 5 bases and 17 bases, with 27 bases remaining between them. CDR3 residues: CASSTVFGQYGNIFF. The CDR3 bases are TGTGCCAGCAGCACAGTTTTTGGACAGTATGGAAACATCTTTTTT.

Regarding this clonotype: At one boundary the junction diverges from the germline segment, which might be a read error. This rearrangement joins TRBV7-4 to TRBJ1-4; D remains unclear. CDR1 SGHVT and CDR2 SQSDAQ come from the germline V gene. The CDR3 loop spans 16 amino acids. The CDR3 DNA is TGTGCCGGCAGCGTAGCTAGGGCGGCTGATAATGAAAAACTGTTTTTT. It translates to CAGSVARAADNEKLFF.

The rearrangement links TRBV5-4 to TRBJ2-7, with a tentative D call TRBD2 (6 bases). The germline V gene encodes CDR1 SGHNT and CDR2 YYREEE (reference sequence). The V end was cut by 3 bases, the J end by 6 bases, with 16 bases between. This CDR3 spans 14 amino acids. The DNA of the CDR3 is TGTGCCAGCAGCTCTCTGACTAGTGGAGGCGAGCAGTACTTC. The encoded protein is CASSSLTSGGEQYF.

This clonotype was observed a few times. The chain has TRBV7-8 and TRBJ1-1; 8 nucleotides agree with TRBD1. Per germline, CDR1 SGHVS and CDR2 FQNEAQ. The CDR3 is 14 amino acids. The V segment lost 5 bases and the J segment 3 bases; nucleotides outside the gene matches: 5. CDR3 loop: CASSTSTGDTEAFF. CDR3 DNA sequence: TGTGCCAGCAGCACCTCGACAGGGGACACTGAAGCTTTCTTT.

The gene calls are TRBV19 and TRBJ1-1; TRBD1 agrees at 7 bases. The trim removed 7 bases at V and 3 bases at J, leaving 5 bases unmatched. Germline CDR1 LNHDA, CDR2 SQIVND (reference sequence). The CDR3 is 13 residues long. This CDR3 reads CASNQQGHTEAFF. CDR3 nucleotide sequence: TGTGCCAGTAATCAACAGGGGCACACTGAAGCTTTCTTT.

This clonotype was seen a single time. The CDR3 carries no conserved terminal phenylalanine or tryptophan, so it likely arises from a read error. It is unclear where the CDR3 begins or ends on the DNA, so no DNA is shown, and the CDR3 is as TCRdb lists it. The rearrangement links TRBV7-2 to TRBJ1-1. The CDR3 is 13 residues long, ends included. Germline CDR1 reads SGHTA; CDR2 reads FQGNSA. The CDR3 loop reads CASSLESTTEAIT.

This clonotype has ten or more counts. The genes are TRBV7-8 and TRBJ2-7; TRBD1 aligns across 12 bases. This CDR3 is 15 amino acids long. Per the germline V gene, CDR1 is SGHVS and CDR2 is FQNEAQ. V lost 2 bases and J lost 2; bases outside the gene matches: 1. CDR3 residues: CASSLRDRGPYEQYF. The CDR3, as DNA: TGTGCCAGCAGCTTACGGGACAGGGGGCCCTACGAGCAGTACTTC.